This TCR beta chain was obtained from a study of blood T cells in healthy people across ages. The second PCR ran about 6 to 12 cycles with a sample-barcoded 5' primer and J-beta primers. Every molecule of cDNA carried a tag from a template-switch adaptor with 12 random nucleotides. TCRdb reprocessed the 5' RACE reads via MiXCR and lists one record per CDR3 protein. Counted here are under 2,000,000 distinct CDR3 sequences, roughly 50% occurring once; the ten biggest clones make up roughly 2%. The sample, 9 to 10 milliliters of peripheral blood, was drawn from each donor. The CDR3 has 15 residues. V lost 0 bases and J lost 0, with 10 bases in between. Germline V gene data show CDR1 as SGHRS and CDR2 as YFSETQ.

Sequenced: blood. The genes are TRBV5-1 and TRBJ2-7; D call uncertain. The receptor comes from a woman between 40 and 50 years old in good health. The CDR3 reads CASSLADVSSYEQYF. The CDR3 DNA is TGCGCCAGCAGCTTGGCCGATGTTAGCTCCTACGAGCAGTACTTC.